This T cell receptor (beta chain) was obtained from a study of CD8 T cells in Susac syndrome. Study summary: Within the group of sequenced Susac syndrome patients, over 5 had active disease and eight were in remission. Study-level points and caveats: It was in TEMRA cells and active patients that Susac CD8+ clonal expansion peaked.

This CDR3 is 13 amino acids long. V was pared by 11 bases and J by 5 bases, with 16 bases between. The germline CDR1 and CDR2 sequences are KGHSY and FQNENV. Reverse transcription of roughly 0.45 to 1 ug RNA used random hexamers. Across 54 Vbeta and 13 Jbeta, TCR beta CDR3 was amplified with immunoSEQ multiplex PCR. TCRdb re-called the immunoSEQ multiplex PCR reads through MiXCR, storing one row per CDR3 protein. The profile shows 80,000 to 90,000 distinct CDR3 sequences, roughly 94% of them singletons. This clonotype was picked up one time. The target antigen is unknown. V is TRBV16 and J is TRBJ2-1, with unresolved D. Sequencing was performed on CD8+ T cells from PBMCs. This TCR came from a human donor with Susac syndrome. Here the CDR3 DNA reads TGTGCCTGTCGCGGTGTGGGAAACAATGAGCAGTTCTTC. Residues: CACRGVGNNEQFF.